The 22 T cell receptor beta chains reported below all come from one sample, sequenced in a study of blood T cell repertoires in COVID-19. Only in-frame clones appear in the TCRdb table, and some are missing; sequencing was by immunoSEQ multiplex PCR. Of hundreds of thousands of clones in the sample, roughly nine tenths were seen once. The sequenced sample was peripheral blood. The receptor set was obtained from a man between 35 and 55 years old with acute or convalescent COVID-19.

The chain carries TRBV28 and TRBJ1-2, with D uncertain. From germline, CDR1 is MDHEN and CDR2 SYDVKM. Trimming took 6 bases from V and 2 from J, leaving 4 bases between them. There are 11 residues in the CDR3. CDR3 sequence: CASSPNYGYTF. In DNA, the CDR3 is TGTGCCAGCAGCCCAAACTATGGCTACACCTTC.

This chain connects TRBV23-1 to TRBJ2-2; no firm D call. TRBV23-1 belongs to the ORF category, with a function that is uncertain. V was trimmed by 4 bases and J by 1 base, leaving 19 bases between them. The length of the CDR3 is 18 residues. CDR3 bases: TGCGCCAGCAGTCCCCCCCAACGAGGCCAGTTGAACACCGGGGAGCTGTTTTTT. Its translation is CASSPPQRGQLNTGELFF.

The V and J genes are TRBV19 and TRBJ2-1; TRBD2 matches 7 bases. V lost 3 bases, J lost 7 bases, and 12 bases stayed unmatched. From germline, CDR1 is LNHDA and CDR2 SQIVND (reference sequence). CDR3 length: 16 amino acids. This CDR3 is CASSMGWREKGNEQFF. The CDR3 nucleotides read TGTGCCAGTAGTATGGGATGGCGGGAGAAGGGAAATGAGCAGTTCTTC. The full variable domain, its missing parts supplied by reference TRBV19 and TRBJ2-1, is DGGITQSPKYLFRKEGQNVTLSCEQNLNHDAMYWYRQDPGQGLRLIYYSQIVNDFQKGDIAEGYSVSREKKESFPLTVTSAQKNPTAFYLCASSMGWREKGNEQFFGPGTRLTVL.

This chain links TRBV7-3 with TRBJ2-1; a possible D gene is TRBD2 (7 bases). This CDR3 spans 16 amino acids. CDR1 and CDR2 (germline): SGHTA, FQGTGA. V was cut by 6 bases and J by 0 bases, with 15 bases left in between. Written as DNA, the CDR3 is TGTGCCAGCAGTAGGGAGGGGGGAAGCTCCTACAATGAGCAGTTCTTC. This encodes CASSREGGSSYNEQFF.

V gene TRBV4-1 combines with J gene TRBJ2-4; possibly TRBD1 for D (5 bases). The V gene lost 2 bases and the J gene lost 15 bases, with 14 bases spanning the gap. Germline V gene lookup returns CDR1 MGHRA and CDR2 YSYEKL. The CDR3 is 12 amino acids. The CDR3 region is CASSQITGRVYF. The CDR3 nucleotides read TGCGCCAGCAGCCAAATAACAGGACGGGTGTACTTC.

V is TRBV5-1 and J is TRBJ2-3; 9 bases line up with TRBD2. In germline, CDR1 is SGHRS, CDR2 YFSETQ. This CDR3 spans 16 amino acids. The V and J ends lost 4 bases and 4 bases, in that order; junction bases with no gene match: 10. DNA for the CDR3: TGCGCCAGCAGCCAAGAGCGTAGCGGGGGCGCAGATACGCAGTATTTT. Protein: CASSQERSGGADTQYF.

The chain recombines TRBV28 with TRBJ1-4; 8 bases map to TRBD1. The ends lost 4 bases at V and 2 bases at J; junction bases unmatched: 0. CDR1 is MDHEN, CDR2 SYDVKM, per germline. The CDR3 loop spans 14 amino acids. The CDR3 region is CASSWTGTNEKLFF. Here the CDR3 DNA reads TGTGCCAGCAGTTGGACAGGGACTAATGAAAAACTGTTTTTT.

The rearrangement joins TRBV6-5 to TRBJ2-7; 9 nucleotides match TRBD1. The CDR3 is 14 amino acids. The trim removed 5 bases at V and 5 bases at J, leaving 7 bases unmatched. In germline, CDR1 is MNHEY, CDR2 SVGAGI. The CDR3 loop is CASSRGTGYHEQYF. The CDR3 coding sequence is TGTGCCAGCAGTCGCGGGACAGGGTATCACGAGCAGTACTTC.

This chain links TRBV7-9 with TRBJ1-2; 9 bases agree with TRBD1. Trimming removed 5 bases from V and 4 bases from J; junction bases left unmatched: 8. Germline CDR1 is SEHNR and CDR2 is FQNEAQ (reference sequence). The CDR3 extends over 15 amino acids. The CDR3 sequence is CASSPWTGALYGYTF. The CDR3 nucleotides are TGTGCCAGCAGCCCGTGGACAGGGGCCCTCTATGGCTACACCTTC.

This clone was seen just once. The genes are TRBV19 and TRBJ2-1, with a possible D match to TRBD2 (7 bases). V was clipped by 5 bases and J by 8 bases, with 13 bases between them. Germline CDR1 is LNHDA and CDR2 is SQIVND (reference sequence). The CDR3 has 13 amino acids. The CDR3 region has the DNA TGTGCCAGTAGTGCCAAAGGGGGGGATGAGCAGTTCTTC. This gives the protein CASSAKGGDEQFF.

Regarding this clone: The same CDR3 also results from other DNA sequences found in this sample. J is TRBJ1-1 and V is TRBV5-1, with TRBD1 identical over 8 bases. Germline CDR1 SGHRS, CDR2 YFSETQ. The CDR3 runs to 15 residues. The junction had 4 bases not matched to a gene; V was cut back by 0 bases and J by 3 bases. The CDR3 protein is CASSLDRGWDTEAFF. As DNA, the CDR3 is TGCGCCAGCAGCTTGGACAGGGGGTGGGACACTGAAGCTTTCTTT.

The chain links TRBV4-1 to TRBJ1-1, with 8 bases that match TRBD1. Unmatched junction bases numbered 11, after V lost 4 bases and J lost 4 bases. The germline CDR1 and CDR2 sequences are MGHRA and YSYEKL. The CDR3 contains 16 residues. CDR3 DNA sequence: TGCGCCAGCAGCCCCTCCGTTGTCAGGGGGCCCACTGAAGCTTTCTTT. It translates to CASSPSVVRGPTEAFF.

The chain recombines TRBV9 with TRBJ2-7, with D unresolved. V was pared by 0 bases and J by 3 bases, with 10 bases between. CDR3 size: 14 residues. Germline values: CDR1 SGDLS, CDR2 YYNGEE. CDR3 sequence: CASSVAPQDYEQYF. In DNA, the CDR3 is TGTGCCAGCAGCGTAGCCCCCCAGGACTACGAGCAGTACTTC.

This chain links TRBV6-5 with TRBJ1-4; the match to TRBD1 covers 8 bases. Germline CDR1 reads MNHEY; CDR2 reads SVGAGI. The trim removed 5 bases at V and 6 bases at J, leaving 5 bases unmatched. The CDR3 consists of 14 residues. The CDR3 bases are TGTGCCAGCAGTCTCGGGACAGGCGATGAAAAACTGTTTTTT. Its translation is CASSLGTGDEKLFF.

V gene TRBV27 combines with J gene TRBJ2-1, with a possible D match to TRBD2 (5 bases). This CDR3 has 14 amino acids. The germline V gene has CDR1 MNHEY and CDR2 SMNVEV (reference sequence). Trimming took 3 bases from V and 7 from J, leaving 13 bases between them. The CDR3 is CASSLAPRGNEQFF. The CDR3 coding sequence is TGTGCCAGCAGTTTGGCCCCAAGAGGGAATGAGCAGTTCTTC.

This clone was seen a single time. This chain joins TRBV7-2 and TRBJ1-1; D gene unclear. This CDR3 is 14 amino acids long. The germline V gene has CDR1 SGHTA and CDR2 FQGNSA. V dropped 3 bases and J dropped 2 bases, with 10 bases sitting between them. In DNA, the CDR3 is TGTGCCAGCAGCTTCGAGGTGAGAAACACTGAAGCTTTCTTT. It is translated as CASSFEVRNTEAFF. The variable domain in full, completed from reference TRBV7-2 and TRBJ1-1, reads GAGVSQSPSNKVTEKGKDVELRCDPISGHTALYWYRQSLGQGLEFLIYFQGNSAPDKSGLPSDRFSAERTGGSVSTLTIQRTQQEDSAVYLCASSFEVRNTEAFFGQGTRLTVV.

The CDR3: CASSHHQTGVNSPLHF. Here the CDR3 DNA reads TGTGCCAGCAGCCATCACCAGACAGGGGTAAATTCACCCCTCCACTTT. The chain joins TRBV27 to TRBJ1-6; 8 nucleotides line up with TRBD1. The CDR3 spans 16 residues. Trimming removed 6 bases from V and 7 bases from J; junction bases left unmatched: 11. The germline V gene has CDR1 MNHEY and CDR2 SMNVEV (reference sequence).

The rearrangement joins TRBV19 to TRBJ1-1; perhaps TRBD1 as D (5 bases). Germline values: CDR1 LNHDA, CDR2 SQIVND (reference sequence). The CDR3 sequence is 13 residues long. V lost 9 bases, J lost 1 base, and 12 bases lay in between. The DNA of the CDR3 is TGTGCCAGCGCCGGGACTCGGAACACTGAAGCTTTCTTT. Translated: CASAGTRNTEAFF. The full variable domain, with the rest looked up from reference TRBV19 and TRBJ1-1, is DGGITQSPKYLFRKEGQNVTLSCEQNLNHDAMYWYRQDPGQGLRLIYYSQIVNDFQKGDIAEGYSVSREKKESFPLTVTSAQKNPTAFYLCASAGTRNTEAFFGQGTRLTVV.

This clone is a singleton in its sample. CDR3 nucleotide sequence: TGTGCCAGCAGCCGCCTACGTGGGACAGATCCTGGAAACACCATATATTTT. Residues: CASSRLRGTDPGNTIYF. The chain is built from TRBV3-1 (or the pseudogene TRBV3-2) and TRBJ1-3; 7 positions match TRBD1. Losses at the gene ends were 4 bases for V and 2 bases for J; bases not matched to a gene: 11. The CDR3 runs to 17 residues. The germline V gene encodes CDR1 LGHDT and CDR2 YNNKEL (reference sequence).

J is TRBJ2-1 and V is TRBV18; TRBD2 agrees at 7 bases. Trimming cost V 2 bases and J 7 bases; bases outside gene matches: 11. The CDR3 length is 16 residues. CDR1 is KGHSH, CDR2 LQKENI, per germline. The CDR3 coding sequence is TGTGCCAGCTCACCAGGGGGTGCGGGAGTCGGAAATGAGCAGTTCTTC. This sequence encodes CASSPGGAGVGNEQFF.

The rearrangement links TRBV7-8 to TRBJ1-4; TRBD1 matches at 8 bases. The CDR3 loop spans 15 amino acids. The V gene's germline CDR1 is SGHVS and CDR2 FQNEAQ. The V and J ends lost 2 bases and 12 bases, in that order; junction bases with no gene match: 11. The CDR3 here is CASSLRGQEIDELFF. CDR3 DNA: TGTGCCAGCAGCTTAAGGGGACAGGAGATCGATGAACTGTTTTTT.

The chain carries TRBV7-3 and TRBJ2-3, with D uncertain. This CDR3 is 14 amino acids long. Trimming cost V 4 bases and J 0 bases, with 8 bases left between them. Germline V lookup: CDR1 SGHTA, CDR2 FQGTGA. CDR3 DNA sequence: TGTGCCAGCAGCTGGGCTACCAGCACAGATACGCAGTATTTT. Translating it yields CASSWATSTDTQYF. The full variable domain, its missing parts supplied by reference TRBV7-3 and TRBJ2-3, is GAGVSQTPSNKVTEKGKYVELRCDPISGHTALYWYRQSLGQGPEFLIYFQGTGAADDSGLPNDRFFAVRPEGSVSTLKIQRTERGDSAVYLCASSWATSTDTQYFGPGTRLTVL.